This TCR beta chain was sequenced in a study of control samples from healthy donors and cancer patients. The V end was cut by 0 bases, the J end by 6 bases, with 8 bases between. Germline values: CDR1 SGHNT, CDR2 YYREEE (reference sequence). This CDR3 is 13 amino acids long. TCRdb's copy holds only in-frame clones and misses some; the assay was immunoSEQ multiplex PCR. The table records roughly 93,000 clones, roughly 89% of them present only once. The origin of this receptor is a woman between 50 and 59 years old with colorectal cancer. The chain links TRBV5-4 to TRBJ2-3, with D possibly matching TRBD1 (5 bases). The sequenced material came from PBMCs. The CDR3 sequence is CASSLGGVDTQYF. The CDR3 region has the DNA TGTGCCAGCAGCTTGGGGGGCGTGGATACGCAGTATTTT.